The clone carrying this T cell receptor (beta chain) came up a few times. The antigen is not known. This specimen belongs to a study of cytomegalovirus exposure and HLA in healthy donors. Findings and limits, study-wide: Across all donors, roughly uniform sequencing depth was an assumption of the presence/absence analyses.

The PCR used 60 Vbeta and 13 Jbeta primers. As processed by the authors: Unique TCR beta chains numbered roughly 80 million in a later analysis, with around 10 million shared. The data were produced by immunoSEQ multiplex PCR, yet TCRdb's version contains in-frame clones alone and is incomplete. Clone size and V and J calls were adopted from that table, with D and trimming inferred from the DNA. This sample has about 86,000 clones, with roughly four fifths found just once. Trimming stripped 0 bases from V and 3 bases from J, with 7 bases between. Germline V gives CDR1 SGHDT, CDR2 YYEEEE. The CDR3 is 13 residues long.

V gene TRBV5-6 combines with J gene TRBJ2-7; tentative D call: TRBD1 (6 bases). The TCR originated in a woman aged 45-60 years in good health and CMV-seropositive. The sample was PBMCs. The CDR3 sequence is CASSLGQDYEQYF. CDR3 bases: TGTGCCAGCAGCTTGGGACAGGACTACGAGCAGTACTTC.